This T cell receptor beta chain comes out of a study of early T cells in non-severe SARS-CoV-2 infection. Study information: From unsorted whole blood, bulk RNA was sequenced, and the chains remained unpaired.

The V segment lost 5 bases and the J segment 9 bases; nucleotides outside the gene matches: 7. CDR1 is SEHNR, CDR2 FQNEAQ, per germline (reference sequence). There are 15 residues in the CDR3. The library protocol tagged individual cDNA molecules with unique molecular identifiers. In TCRdb, the 5' RACE reads were re-called with MiXCR into one record per CDR3 protein. The profile shows 53,000 or so distinct CDR3 sequences, 12% of them singletons. Points from the study as a whole: Matches to VDJdb favored anti-spike CD8 responses and missed private and CD4 specificities.

A few counts support this clonotype. Its matching antigen is unknown. The TCR was taken from an adult who was a healthcare worker with PCR-confirmed SARS-CoV-2 infection or an uninfected control (not recorded which). J is TRBJ2-1 and V is TRBV7-9, with 13 positions matching TRBD2. The sequences come from whole blood, collected at baseline. CDR3 residues: CASSGGLAGAGEQFF. DNA of the CDR3: TGTGCCAGCAGCGGTGGACTAGCGGGAGCCGGTGAGCAGTTCTTC.